This is a list of T cell receptor beta chains from one sample in a study of T cell clonotyping in hematopoietic cell transplantation. Using immunoSEQ multiplex PCR, the repertoire was profiled, and TCRdb retains in-frame clones only, with some absent. The data hold fewer than 8,000 clones, with about 97% observed a single time. This specimen consisted of peripheral blood mononuclear cells, obtained before stem cell transplant. All receptors derive from a man between 65 and 80 years old with acute myeloid leukemia. Some clones in this sample may be carry-over from other donors' samples. Each CDR3 is given with its conserved first and last residue. Each record gives: clone size, V gene, D gene, J gene, CDR3 length, CDR3 protein, CDR3 DNA. The D gene is left open where the match is weak. Size is stated for part of the rows, as once, few or many counts, or as a class when the clone is expanded.

.	TRBV7-8	.	TRBJ1-1	15	CASSPPDSLNTEAFF	TGTGCCAGCAGCCCGCCGGACAGTTTGAACACTGAAGCTTTCTTT
.	TRBV7-9	TRBD1	TRBJ2-5	15	CASSLITTGAETQYF	TGTGCCAGCAGCTTAATCACGACAGGGGCAGAGACCCAGTACTTC
.	TRBV30	.	TRBJ1-3	15	CAWTVGQLSGNTIYF	TGTGCCTGGACTGTCGGACAGCTCTCTGGAAACACCATATATTTT
.	TRBV30	TRBD1	TRBJ1-4	14	CAWSPGTGLEKLFF	TGTGCCTGGAGCCCCGGGACAGGGTTAGAAAAACTGTTTTTT
.	TRBV9	TRBD2	TRBJ2-7	15	CASSVVAGGINEQYF	TGTGCCAGCAGCGTAGTGGCGGGAGGGATAAACGAGCAGTACTTC
.	TRBV5-6	.	TRBJ1-6	15	CASSLYIIGNSPLHF	TGTGCCAGCAGCTTGTATATAATTGGTAATTCACCCCTCCACTTT
.	TRBV6-4	.	TRBJ1-4	15	CASRLFGRTNEKLFF	TGTGCCAGCAGATTATTTGGGAGGACTAATGAAAAACTGTTTTTT
once	TRBV6-5	.	TRBJ2-7	13	CASRHREAYEQYF	TGTGCCAGCAGGCACAGGGAGGCCTACGAGCAGTACTTC
once	TRBV9	.	TRBJ1-1	15	CASSLRADSATEAFF	TGTGCCAGCAGCCTAAGGGCGGATTCCGCCACTGAAGCTTTCTTT
.	TRBV29-1	.	TRBJ2-2	14	CSVGPPTRSGELFF	TGCAGCGTGGGACCCCCGACTAGGTCCGGGGAGCTGTTTTTT
once	TRBV7-8	.	TRBJ1-4	15	CASSFHQGRDEKLFF	TGTGCCAGCAGCTTTCATCAGGGGAGGGATGAAAAACTGTTTTTT
once	TRBV6-5	.	TRBJ1-6	14	CASRYLHYNSPLHF	TGTGCCAGCCGATACCTACACTATAATTCACCCCTCCACTTT
.	TRBV6-6	TRBD1	TRBJ1-1	16	CASVSDRGMVNTEAFF	TGTGCCAGCGTATCCGACAGGGGGATGGTTAACACTGAAGCTTTCTTT
.	TRBV7-2	TRBD2	TRBJ2-7	14	CASSPSGGGYEQYF	TGTGCCAGCAGCCCTAGCGGGGGGGGGTACGAGCAGTACTTC
.	TRBV5-4	TRBD2	TRBJ2-2	16	CASSFGGGQNTGELFF	TGTGCCAGCAGCTTCGGCGGGGGGCAGAACACCGGGGAGCTGTTTTTT
.	TRBV11-3	.	TRBJ1-3	16	CASSLESGSSGNTIYF	TGTGCCAGCAGCTTAGAGTCGGGGAGCTCTGGAAACACCATATATTTT
.	TRBV11-2	TRBD1	TRBJ1-2	14	CASSPRTGRDGYTF	TGTGCCAGCAGCCCCCGGACAGGTCGGGATGGCTACACCTTC
.	TRBV30	.	TRBJ1-3	15	CAWSQGHLSGNTIYF	TGTGCCTGGAGCCAAGGACATCTCTCTGGAAACACCATATATTTT
.	TRBV30	.	TRBJ1-5	13	CAWSVREGQPQHF	TGTGCCTGGAGTGTAAGGGAGGGACAGCCCCAGCATTTT
.	TRBV28	.	TRBJ1-5	16	CASSLTSDSVNQPQHF	TGTGCCAGCAGTTTAACGTCCGACAGTGTGAATCAGCCCCAGCATTTT
once	TRBV4-1	.	TRBJ2-7	15	CASSQVLQAAYEQYF	TGCGCCAGCAGCCAAGTTCTGCAGGCAGCCTACGAGCAGTACTTC
.	TRBV19	TRBD1	TRBJ2-7	17	CASSISPPGQGLYEQYF	TGTGCCAGTAGTATATCCCCGCCGGGACAGGGGCTTTACGAGCAGTACTTC
.	TRBV29-1	.	TRBJ1-5	15	CSVMDPTLLNQPQHF	TGCAGCGTGATGGACCCCACCCTACTAAATCAGCCCCAGCATTTT
.	TRBV19	.	TRBJ2-5	12	CASSSPGETQYF	TGTGCCAGTAGCAGCCCTGGAGAGACCCAGTACTTC
.	TRBV9	TRBD2	TRBJ2-5	18	CASSVAGTSGDPQETQYF	TGTGCCAGCAGCGTAGCGGGGACTAGCGGAGACCCCCAAGAGACCCAGTACTTC
.	TRBV5-1	.	TRBJ1-4	13	CASSLLSGEKLFF	TGCGCCAGCAGCTTGCTTTCCGGAGAAAAACTGTTTTTT
.	TRBV11-2	TRBD1	TRBJ2-7	16	CASSLGTGQGGYEQYF	TGTGCCAGCAGCTTAGGTACGGGACAGGGGGGCTACGAGCAGTACTTC
.	TRBV14	.	TRBJ2-5	13	CASSLTRMQTQYF	TGTGCCAGCAGCTTAACTAGGATGCAGACCCAGTACTTC
.	TRBV27	.	TRBJ1-5	14	CASSPRVGNQPQHF	TGTGCCAGCAGTCCCAGGGTAGGAAATCAGCCCCAGCATTTT
.	TRBV9	.	TRBJ1-1	17	CASSPRRATGLDTEAFF	TGTGCCAGCAGCCCCCGGAGGGCTACAGGGCTAGACACTGAAGCTTTCTTT
.	TRBV11-3	TRBD1	TRBJ2-7	14	CASSMRQGFYEQYF	TGTGCCAGCAGCATGAGACAGGGGTTCTACGAGCAGTACTTC
.	TRBV7-9	.	TRBJ2-2	13	CASSPMNTGELFF	TGTGCCAGCAGCCCGATGAACACCGGGGAGCTGTTTTTT